This TCR beta chain derives from a study of identifying expanded T cells in peripheral blood. Here immunoSEQ multiplex PCR was the method, and the copy in TCRdb shows in-frame clones only, minus some. The table shows more than 45,000 clones, with approximately 89% occurring only once. No infections or other immune events were documented during collection. On this clone: What it recognizes is unknown.

Study-wide findings and caveats: Differentially abundant clones: 0.95 to 1.5 between replicates, 16.4 at around 15 days, under 25 at four.

The sequenced material came from blood. This TCR came from a person between 18 and 75 years old in good health.

The CDR3, as DNA: TGTGCCAGCAGCTTAGGGGCAGGGTCAGGTGAAAAACTGTTTTTT. Its protein is CASSLGAGSGEKLFF. The chain recombines TRBV7-8 with TRBJ1-4, with D possibly being TRBD1 (5 bases). V shed 1 base and J shed 7 bases, with 13 bases lying between them. The CDR3 runs 15 residues. Germline V lookup: CDR1 SGHVS, CDR2 FQNEAQ. The full variable domain, completed using reference TRBV7-8 and TRBJ1-4, is GAGVSQSPRYKVAKRGQDVALRCDPISGHVSLFWYQQALGQGPEFLTYFQNEAQLDKSGLPSDRFFAERPEGSVSTLKIQRTQQEDSAVYLCASSLGAGSGEKLFFGSGTQLSVL.